Included here is one TCR beta chain sequence, with context. What it binds is not known. This entry comes from a study of T cell responses to AZD1222 COVID-19 vaccine. The study's findings and limits: Spike regions recognized by vaccine-associated CD4 TCRs spanned the protein, led by 160-218 and 743-854. Repertoire sampling occurred only after the peak T cell response.

Assay used: immunoSEQ multiplex PCR; TCRdb lists only in-frame clones, some missing. The sample gives some 150,000 clones, about 94% of which show up once; more than 3% is in the top ten. Germline V lookup: CDR1 MNHEY, CDR2 SVGAGI. The CDR3 runs 14 residues. Trimming removed 8 bases from V and 5 bases from J, with 18 bases in between. Sequenced here: peripheral blood, sampled on day 0 of AZD1222 vaccination. This chain uses TRBV6-5 with TRBJ2-5; D might be TRBD1 (6 bases). The sequence derives from an adult in good health. The DNA of the CDR3 is TGTGCCAGCTGCCATAAACAGGGTGGCGAGACCCAGTACTTC. This sequence encodes CASCHKQGGETQYF.